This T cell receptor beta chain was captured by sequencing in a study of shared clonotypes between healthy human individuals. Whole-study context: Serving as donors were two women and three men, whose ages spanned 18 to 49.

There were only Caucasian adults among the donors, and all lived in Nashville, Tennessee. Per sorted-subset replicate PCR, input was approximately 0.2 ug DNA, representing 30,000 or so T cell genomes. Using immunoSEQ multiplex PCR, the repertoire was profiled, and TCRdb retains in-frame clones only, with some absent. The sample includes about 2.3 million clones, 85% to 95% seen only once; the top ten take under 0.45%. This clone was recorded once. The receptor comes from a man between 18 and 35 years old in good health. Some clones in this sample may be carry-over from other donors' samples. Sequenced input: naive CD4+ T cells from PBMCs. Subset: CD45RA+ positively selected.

The CDR3 bases are TGCGCCAGCAGCTTGGATAGGGAAGAAAGAGAAAAACTGTTTTTT. It is translated as CASSLDREEREKLFF. The chain is built from TRBV5-1 and TRBJ1-4; no clear D. This CDR3 has 15 residues. The V gene's germline CDR1 is SGHRS and CDR2 YFSETQ. Trimming took off 0 bases at V and 8 bases at J, with 14 bases between the two ends.